Listed here are 14 T cell receptor beta chains from one sample, sequenced in a study of T cells in localized non-small cell lung cancer. TCRdb's table, derived via immunoSEQ multiplex PCR, lists solely in-frame clones and lacks some. Counted here are approximately 89,000 clones, roughly 80% occurring once; the ten biggest clones make up roughly 19%. The sequences come from PBMCs, collected before any cancer treatment. Receptors were obtained from a man between 35 and 75 years old with stage II squamous cell lung carcinoma.

The V gene is TRBV28, the J gene TRBJ1-3; 7 bases fit TRBD1. V shed 4 bases and J 0 bases; nucleotides not matched to a gene: 0. The CDR3 is made up of 14 amino acids. Germline-derived CDR1 and CDR2 are MDHEN and SYDVKM. The CDR3 DNA sequence: TGTGCCAGCAGTTCAGGGGGCTCTGGAAACACCATATATTTT. Translated, it gives CASSSGGSGNTIYF.

The chain carries TRBV5-6 and TRBJ2-5; TRBD2 is a possible D gene (5 bases). The CDR3 has 13 amino acids. CDR1 SGHDT and CDR2 YYEEEE come from the germline V gene. The germline V and J ends were trimmed by 2 bases and 1 base, with 6 bases remaining between them. This CDR3 is CASSFGIQETQYF. CDR3 DNA sequence: TGTGCCAGCAGCTTCGGGATCCAAGAGACCCAGTACTTC.

In this sample, this clone turned up once. This chain joins TRBV7-2 and TRBJ2-2; no definite D call. The CDR3 has 13 residues. The V end lost 1 base, the J end lost 5 bases, and 5 bases lay between the germline ends. Germline loops: CDR1 SGHTA, CDR2 FQGNSA. CDR3 coding DNA: TGTGCCAGCAGCTTAGTCTGGACCGGGGAGCTGTTTTTT. Translation gives CASSLVWTGELFF.

The V call is TRBV6-5, the J call TRBJ2-5; 7 nucleotides agree with TRBD1. The germline V gene has CDR1 MNHEY and CDR2 SVGAGI. This CDR3 region has 13 residues. The trim removed 5 bases at V and 7 bases at J, leaving 7 bases unmatched. CDR3 sequence: CASSRTGPGTQYF. In DNA form, the CDR3 reads TGTGCCAGCAGTAGGACAGGTCCGGGGACCCAGTACTTC.

The rearrangement uses TRBV5-1 and TRBJ2-7, with 9 nucleotides matching TRBD2. The junction had 4 bases not matched to a gene; V was cut back by 4 bases and J by 2 bases. Per germline, CDR1 SGHRS and CDR2 YFSETQ. CDR3 length: 14 amino acids. The CDR3 region has the DNA TGCGCCAGCAGCCCATCTAGCGGGGCCTACGAGCAGTACTTC. Translating gives CASSPSSGAYEQYF.

The chain uses TRBV2 and TRBJ2-1; 7 nucleotides align to TRBD2. Losses at the gene ends were 10 bases for V and 5 bases for J; bases not matched to a gene: 17. The CDR3 is made up of 16 amino acids. Germline V gene lookup returns CDR1 SNHLY and CDR2 FYNNEI. The CDR3 here is CATKFEGLAVNNEQFF. CDR3 nucleotides: TGTGCCACTAAATTTGAGGGTCTAGCGGTTAACAATGAGCAGTTCTTC.

The count of this clone is one. This chain joins TRBV2 and TRBJ1-5, with TRBD1 matching over 8 bases. Germline CDR1 is SNHLY and CDR2 is FYNNEI. This CDR3 has 12 amino acids. The V and J ends lost 4 bases and 15 bases, in that order; junction bases with no gene match: 8. The CDR3 nucleotides are TGTGCCAGCAGTGGCGACAGGGGAGTTCGGCATTTT. This gives the protein CASSGDRGVRHF. The entire variable domain, with the rest obtained from reference TRBV2 and TRBJ1-5, is as follows: EPEVTQTPSHQVTQMGQEVILRCVPISNHLYFYWYRQILGQKVEFLVSFYNNEISEKSEIFDDQFSVERPDGSNFTLKIRSTKLEDSAMYFCASSGDRGVRHFGDGTRLSIL.

The rearrangement links TRBV29-1 to TRBJ2-4; D call uncertain. The CDR3 consists of 15 residues. Trimming left V 6 bases short and J 0 bases short, with 15 bases between. Germline CDR1 and CDR2: SQVTM and ANQGSEA. The CDR3 DNA is TGCAGCGTGATTGAGTGGTCCCTAGCCAAAAACATTCAGTACTTC. Amino acids: CSVIEWSLAKNIQYF.

V gene TRBV6-4 combines with J gene TRBJ2-1; 12 bases line up with TRBD1. The V gene's germline CDR1 is MRHNA and CDR2 SNTAGT. The CDR3 consists of 15 residues. The J segment lost 8 bases and the V segment lost 5 bases, leaving 7 bases of the junction unmatched. The CDR3 DNA sequence: TGTGCCAGCAGTCTTTCCGGGACAGGGGGCCATGAGCAGTTCTTC. Encoded protein: CASSLSGTGGHEQFF.

The rearrangement uses TRBV5-5 and TRBJ1-6, with D uncertain. Germline CDR1 is SGHKS and CDR2 is YYEKEE (reference sequence). This CDR3 comprises 14 residues. Trimming shortened V by 0 bases and J by 4 bases, and 5 bases separated the two germline ends. The CDR3 loop reads CASSLEHYNSPLHF. CDR3 bases: TGTGCCAGCAGCTTGGAACATTATAATTCACCCCTCCACTTT. The entire variable domain, with the rest obtained from reference TRBV5-5 and TRBJ1-6, is as follows: DAGVTQSPTHLIKTRGQQVTLRCSPISGHKSVSWYQQVLGQGPQFIFQYYEKEERGRGNFPDRFSARQFPNYSSELNVNALLLGDSALYLCASSLEHYNSPLHFGNGTRLTVT.

This sequence joins TRBV6-4 and TRBJ2-1, with TRBD2 as a possible D gene (6 bases). V was shortened by 6 bases and J by 5 bases, with 14 bases between the two germline ends. Germline CDR1 is MRHNA and CDR2 is SNTAGT. The CDR3 covers 14 residues. CDR3 loop: CASSPGEEHNEQFF. The CDR3 DNA sequence: TGTGCCAGCAGCCCGGGGGAGGAGCACAATGAGCAGTTCTTC.

The sample holds one count of this clone. The chain uses TRBV9 and TRBJ2-7, with D tentatively TRBD1 or TRBD2 (6 bases each). Trimming cost V 3 bases and J 6 bases, with 13 bases left between them. The CDR3 has 13 residues. CDR1 is SGDLS, CDR2 YYNGEE, per germline. The CDR3 DNA reads TGTGCCAGCAGCGCCACACAGGGAGGCGAGCAGTACTTC. This sequence encodes CASSATQGGEQYF.

This chain joins TRBV28 and TRBJ2-3; unclear D gene. Germline CDR1 and CDR2: MDHEN and SYDVKM. The CDR3 runs 13 residues. V lost 5 bases and J lost 4, with 10 bases in between. CDR3 region: CASSQLVADTQYF. In nucleotides, the CDR3 is TGTGCCAGCAGTCAGCTCGTAGCAGATACGCAGTATTTT.

The rearrangement uses TRBV7-6 and TRBJ1-1; unclear D gene. CDR1 is SGHVS and CDR2 is FNYEAQ in the germline V gene. CDR3 length: 13 residues. V lost 5 bases to trimming and J lost 4 bases, with 11 bases between them. CDR3 region: CASSLLGGTEAFF. The CDR3 coding sequence is TGTGCCAGCAGCCTCCTCGGTGGCACTGAAGCTTTCTTT.